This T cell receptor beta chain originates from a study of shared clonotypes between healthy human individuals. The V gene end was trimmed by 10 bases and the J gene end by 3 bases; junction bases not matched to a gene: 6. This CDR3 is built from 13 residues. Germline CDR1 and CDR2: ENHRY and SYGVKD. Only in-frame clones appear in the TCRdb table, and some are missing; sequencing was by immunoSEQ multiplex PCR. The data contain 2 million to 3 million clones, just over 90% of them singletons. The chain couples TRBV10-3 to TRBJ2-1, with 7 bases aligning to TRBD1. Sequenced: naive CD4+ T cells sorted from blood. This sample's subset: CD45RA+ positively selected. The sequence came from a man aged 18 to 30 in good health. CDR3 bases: TGTGCCACCTCCGGGACAGACTACAATGAGCAGTTCTTC. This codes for CATSGTDYNEQFF.